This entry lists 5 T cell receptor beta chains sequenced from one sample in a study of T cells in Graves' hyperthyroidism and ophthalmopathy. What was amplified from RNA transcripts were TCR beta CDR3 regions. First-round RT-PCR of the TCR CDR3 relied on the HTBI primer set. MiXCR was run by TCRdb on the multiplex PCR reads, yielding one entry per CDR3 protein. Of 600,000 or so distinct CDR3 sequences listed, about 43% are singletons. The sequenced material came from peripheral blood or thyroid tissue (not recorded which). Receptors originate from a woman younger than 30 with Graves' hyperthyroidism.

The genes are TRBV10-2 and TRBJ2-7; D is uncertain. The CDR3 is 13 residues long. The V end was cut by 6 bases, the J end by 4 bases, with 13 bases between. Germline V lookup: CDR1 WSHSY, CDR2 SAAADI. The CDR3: CASRDNAEYEQYF. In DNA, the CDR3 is TGCGCCAGCAGAGACAACGCCGAGTACGAGCAGTACTTC.

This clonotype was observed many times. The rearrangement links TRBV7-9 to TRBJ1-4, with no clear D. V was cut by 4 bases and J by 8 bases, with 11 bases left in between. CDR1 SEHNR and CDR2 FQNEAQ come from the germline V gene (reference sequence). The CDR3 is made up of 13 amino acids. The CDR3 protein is CASSSLMGEKLFF. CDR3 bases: TGTGCCAGCAGCTCACTAATGGGCGAAAAACTGTTTTTT.

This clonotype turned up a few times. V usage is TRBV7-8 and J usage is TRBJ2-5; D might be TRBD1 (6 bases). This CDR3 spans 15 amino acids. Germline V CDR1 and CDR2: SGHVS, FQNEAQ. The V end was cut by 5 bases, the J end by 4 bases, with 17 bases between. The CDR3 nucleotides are TGTGCCAGCAGCCGCGTCCCCACAGGGCGAGAGACCCAGTACTTC. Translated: CASSRVPTGRETQYF.

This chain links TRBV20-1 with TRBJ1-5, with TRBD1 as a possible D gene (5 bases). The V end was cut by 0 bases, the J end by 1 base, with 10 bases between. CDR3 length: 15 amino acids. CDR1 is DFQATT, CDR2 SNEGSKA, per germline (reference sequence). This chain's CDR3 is CSAREGRGSNQPQHF. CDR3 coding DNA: TGCAGTGCTAGAGAAGGCCGGGGGAGCAATCAGCCCCAGCATTTT.

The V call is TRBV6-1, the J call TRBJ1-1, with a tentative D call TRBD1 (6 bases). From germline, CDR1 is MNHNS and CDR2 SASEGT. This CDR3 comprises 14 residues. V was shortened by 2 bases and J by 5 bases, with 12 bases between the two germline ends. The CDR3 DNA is TGTGCCAGCAGTGAACAGGGGCAGGGTACTGAAGCTTTCTTT. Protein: CASSEQGQGTEAFF.